Listed below are T cell receptor beta chains from one sample, sequenced in a study of blood T cell repertoires in COVID-19. Sequencing was performed with immunoSEQ multiplex PCR; in TCRdb, only in-frame clones are kept and a portion is missing. The data show 350,000 to 400,000 clones, more than 75% seen once. Sequenced sample: PBMCs or T cells enriched from blood (not recorded which). The receptors here all came from a woman under 40 with acute COVID-19. Both conserved end residues are part of each CDR3. The D gene is left open where the match is weak. Part of the rows lack a size; the others show once, few, many or a class for expanded clones.

V,J,D,size,CDR3,DNA
TRBV30,TRBJ2-1,-,-,CAWDYGGSYNEQFF,TGTGCCTGGGATTACGGGGGCTCCTACAATGAGCAGTTCTTC
TRBV12-5,TRBJ1-5,-,-,CASGPDQPQHF,TGTGCTAGTGGCCCAGATCAGCCCCAGCATTTT
TRBV10-3,TRBJ1-1,-,-,CAITADQGSEAFF,TGTGCCATCACCGCGGATCAGGGTTCTGAAGCTTTCTTT
TRBV5-1,TRBJ2-7,-,-,CASSLEGGAYEQYF,TGCGCCAGCAGCTTGGAAGGAGGGGCCTACGAGCAGTACTTC
TRBV2,TRBJ2-7,-,-,CASTLPTGSYEQYF,TGTGCCAGCACCCTACCGACAGGCTCCTACGAGCAGTACTTC
TRBV10-1,TRBJ2-7,TRBD2,-,CASSEERGGTTYEQYF,TGCGCCAGCAGTGAGGAGCGGGGCGGTACGACTTACGAGCAGTACTTC
TRBV9,TRBJ2-4,-,-,CASSPPSAGAKNIQYF,TGTGCCAGCAGTCCTCCTTCTGCGGGGGCCAAAAACATTCAGTACTTC
TRBV9,TRBJ1-5,-,-,CASSVGGVTAPNSNQPQHF,TGTGCCAGCAGCGTAGGAGGAGTGACAGCGCCGAATAGCAATCAGCCCCAGCATTTT
TRBV7-9,TRBJ2-2,TRBD1,-,CASSSRRTGTGELFF,TGTGCCAGCAGCTCCCGGCGGACAGGCACCGGGGAGCTGTTTTTT
TRBV10-3,TRBJ2-3,-,few,CAISESGGAGTQYF,TGTGCCATCAGTGAGTCGGGAGGAGCCGGGACGCAGTATTTT
TRBV27,TRBJ2-3,TRBD1,-,CASSLRAWTGLTDTQYF,TGTGCCAGCAGCCTTAGGGCCTGGACAGGGTTGACAGATACGCAGTATTTT
TRBV6-6,TRBJ1-2,-,-,CASSYSAGLNGYTF,TGTGCCAGCAGTTACTCGGCGGGACTTAATGGCTACACCTTC
TRBV24-1,TRBJ2-7,TRBD1,-,CATSDRSGTEYEQYF,TGTGCCACCAGTGACCGATCCGGGACAGAATACGAGCAGTACTTC
TRBV19,TRBJ1-4,-,-,CASSRLGPEGEKLFF,TGTGCCAGTAGTCGACTGGGACCGGAGGGGGAAAAACTGTTTTTT
TRBV19,TRBJ1-2,-,-,CASSPGGNYGYTF,TGTGCCAGTAGCCCGGGCGGGAACTATGGCTACACCTTC
TRBV12-3/TRBV12-4,TRBJ1-5,-,-,CASSPYSNQPQHF,TGTGCCAGCAGCCCCTATAGCAATCAGCCCCAGCATTTT
TRBV6-1,TRBJ1-2,-,-,CASSVPVMQGKGGYTF,TGTGCCAGCAGTGTCCCGGTGATGCAGGGGAAGGGTGGCTACACCTTC
TRBV2,TRBJ2-2,-,-,CASSQDRNTGELFF,TGTGCCAGCAGTCAGGACAGGAACACCGGGGAGCTGTTTTTT
TRBV6-4,TRBJ2-3,-,-,CASSLADSTDTQYF,TGTGCCAGCAGCTTAGCGGATAGCACAGATACGCAGTATTTT
TRBV21-1,TRBJ2-4,-,-,CASSTRTGLAKNIQYF,TGTGCCAGCAGCACACGGACAGGGCTAGCCAAAAACATTCAGTACTTC
TRBV4-3,TRBJ2-2,-,-,CASSQEKGRGYTGELFF,TGCGCCAGCAGCCAAGAGAAAGGACGGGGGTACACCGGGGAGCTGTTTTTT
TRBV9,TRBJ1-1,TRBD1,-,CASSAPLGQHNTEAFF,TGTGCCAGCAGCGCCCCGCTGGGACAGCATAACACTGAAGCTTTCTTT
TRBV5-1,TRBJ2-3,TRBD1,-,CASIYGTGGTDTQYF,TGCGCCAGCATCTACGGGACAGGGGGGACAGATACGCAGTATTTT
TRBV29-1,TRBJ1-3,-,-,CSVEDLVTGHSGNTIYF,TGCAGCGTTGAAGATCTAGTGACAGGACACTCTGGAAACACCATATATTTT
TRBV2,TRBJ1-4,-,-,CASRTGEKLFF,TGTGCCAGCAGGACAGGTGAAAAACTGTTTTTT
TRBV19,TRBJ1-6,-,-,CATKPRTDNSPLHF,TGTGCCACCAAACCCAGGACAGATAATTCACCCCTCCACTTT
TRBV5-1,TRBJ1-1,TRBD1,-,CASSLTGVNTEAFF,TGCGCCAGCAGCTTAACAGGGGTGAACACTGAAGCTTTCTTT
TRBV27,TRBJ1-4,-,-,CASSRETTDEKLFF,TGTGCCAGCAGCCGGGAGACGACTGATGAAAAACTGTTTTTT
TRBV2,TRBJ1-5,TRBD1,-,CASRQGSSNQPQHF,TGTGCCAGCCGACAGGGGTCGAGCAATCAGCCCCAGCATTTT
TRBV19,TRBJ1-5,-,-,CASGRADYSNQPQHF,TGTGCCAGTGGGCGGGCGGACTATAGCAATCAGCCCCAGCATTTT
TRBV18,TRBJ2-7,TRBD2,-,CASSPTSGDEQYF,TGTGCCAGCTCACCAACTAGCGGAGACGAGCAGTACTTC
TRBV12-3/TRBV12-4,TRBJ1-6,-,-,CASSLGGNSPLHF,TGTGCCAGCAGTTTGGGGGGGAATTCACCCCTCCACTTT
TRBV7-9,TRBJ1-6,-,-,CASSLPNSPLHF,TGTGCCAGCAGCCTACCAAATTCACCCCTCCACTTT
TRBV10-3,TRBJ1-2,-,once,CAISEPGLGGYTF,TGTGCCATCAGTGAACCAGGGCTAGGTGGCTACACCTTC
TRBV11-3,TRBJ1-1,TRBD1,many,CASSPGQGEANTEAFF,TGTGCCAGCAGCCCCGGACAGGGTGAGGCGAACACTGAAGCTTTCTTT
TRBV12-3/TRBV12-4,TRBJ1-4,TRBD1,-,CASGTANEKLFF,TGTGCCAGTGGGACAGCTAATGAAAAACTGTTTTTT
TRBV23-1,TRBJ1-2,-,-,CASIPAGASNYGYTF,TGCGCCAGCATCCCGGCGGGGGCGTCAAACTATGGCTACACCTTC
TRBV5-1,TRBJ1-1,TRBD1,-,CASSFLSTGGAAGTEAFF,TGCGCCAGCAGCTTTCTTTCTACAGGGGGCGCGGCGGGCACTGAAGCTTTCTTT
TRBV7-9,TRBJ1-2,-,-,CASTQGKGDNYGYTF,TGTGCCAGCACCCAAGGGAAAGGAGATAACTATGGCTACACCTTC
TRBV7-3,TRBJ2-3,-,-,CASSLTQGSTDTQYF,TGTGCCAGCAGCTTAACGCAGGGCAGCACAGATACGCAGTATTTT
TRBV7-6,TRBJ2-2,-,-,CASSSSDTGELFF,TGTGCCAGCAGCTCGTCCGACACCGGGGAGCTGTTTTTT
TRBV20-1,TRBJ1-1,-,-,CSASAGRSTEAFF,TGCAGTGCTAGTGCAGGGCGCTCCACTGAAGCTTTCTTT
TRBV18,TRBJ1-1,TRBD1,-,CASSPTGVGTEAFF,TGTGCCAGCTCACCGACAGGGGTGGGCACTGAAGCTTTCTTT
TRBV24-1,TRBJ1-2,-,-,CATSATGRYGYTF,TGTGCCACCAGTGCCACAGGGCGCTATGGCTACACCTTC
TRBV9,TRBJ2-4,TRBD1,-,CASSVDGQGESRAKNIQYF,TGTGCCAGCAGCGTAGATGGACAGGGGGAATCTAGAGCCAAAAACATTCAGTACTTC
TRBV4-3,TRBJ1-1,-,once,CASSQRQAPMNTEAFF,TGCGCCAGCTCTCAACGACAGGCGCCCATGAACACTGAAGCTTTCTTT
TRBV15,TRBJ1-3,-,-,CATSRDQAFSGNTIYF,TGTGCCACCAGCAGAGATCAAGCTTTCTCTGGAAACACCATATATTTT
TRBV3-1/TRBV3-2,TRBJ1-5,-,-,CASSQEAFNRGPQHF,TGTGCCAGCAGCCAAGAAGCCTTTAACCGGGGGCCCCAGCATTTT
TRBV5-1,TRBJ1-4,-,-,CASSLGGPANEKLFF,TGCGCCAGCAGCTTGGGGGGGCCAGCTAATGAAAAACTGTTTTTT
TRBV14,TRBJ1-3,-,-,CASSLLTGHYGNTIYF,TGTGCCAGCAGCCTCCTTACAGGGCATTATGGAAACACCATATATTTT
TRBV3-1/TRBV3-2,TRBJ1-3,-,once,CASSQETLGINTIYF,TGTGCCAGCAGCCAAGAGACACTGGGCATCAACACCATATATTTT